The clone carrying this TCR beta chain was seen once. The data derive from a study of T cells in Graves' hyperthyroidism and ophthalmopathy. Germline CDR1 is SGDLS and CDR2 is YYNGEE. This CDR3 is built from 13 residues. Trimming pared 3 bases from V and 6 bases from J, leaving 7 bases between. RNA transcripts provided the source from which TCR beta CDR3 regions were amplified. First-round RT-PCR with HTBI primers amplified the TCR CDR3 region. TCRdb independently ran MiXCR on the multiplex PCR reads; one entry per CDR3 protein. The data show roughly 700,000 distinct CDR3 sequences, under 45% seen once.

The chain recombines TRBV9 with TRBJ2-6; D unclear. The sequence came from a woman between 40 and 50 years old with Graves' hyperthyroidism. The sequencing input was blood. The CDR3 protein is CASSGRLANVLTF. The CDR3 DNA sequence: TGTGCCAGCAGCGGACGACTGGCCAACGTCCTGACTTTC.